Shown below are 15 T cell receptor beta chains from a single sample sequenced in a study of blood T cell repertoires in COVID-19. The protocol was immunoSEQ multiplex PCR, while the TCRdb copy is restricted to in-frame clones and leaves out a portion. The sample yields around 130,000 clones, approximately 84% seen once. The source material was peripheral blood. These receptors originate from a woman of 80 years or more with acute or convalescent COVID-19.

The chain has TRBV4-1 and TRBJ1-5; TRBD1 matches 7 bases. Unmatched junction bases numbered 9, after V lost 2 bases and J lost 2 bases. The CDR3 is made up of 17 amino acids. The germline V gene encodes CDR1 MGHRA and CDR2 YSYEKL. CDR3 in DNA: TGCGCCAGCAGCCAATCAACAGGGGAGTCGGGCAATCAGCCCCAGCATTTT. It is translated as CASSQSTGESGNQPQHF.

The chain links TRBV2 to TRBJ1-5; no firm D call. Trimming shortened V by 6 bases and J by 7 bases, and 13 bases separated the two germline ends. This CDR3 is 13 amino acids long. Per germline, CDR1 SNHLY and CDR2 FYNNEI. CDR3 in amino acids: CASSRGEVQPQHF. The CDR3 nucleotides are TGTGCCAGCAGCCGCGGGGAGGTCCAGCCCCAGCATTTT.

The chain employs TRBV20-1 and TRBJ1-2; 7 positions match TRBD1. The germline V gene has CDR1 DFQATT and CDR2 SNEGSKA (reference sequence). The CDR3 covers 11 residues. CDR3 loop: CGERDSYGYTF. In DNA, the CDR3 is TGCGGTGAAAGGGACAGCTATGGCTACACCTTC.

This clone appeared a single time. The chain combines TRBV7-9 with TRBJ1-1, with TRBD1 matching 8 bases. V lost 6 bases, J lost 3 bases, and 6 bases stayed unmatched. The CDR3 has 14 amino acids. Germline loops: CDR1 SEHNR, CDR2 FQNEAQ (reference sequence). The CDR3 DNA reads as TGTGCCAGCAGGGGGACAGGAAAGTACACTGAAGCTTTCTTT. Translation gives CASRGTGKYTEAFF.

The chain is built from TRBV4-3 and TRBJ1-2; TRBD1 is a possible D gene (5 bases). The CDR3 consists of 14 residues. V lost 0 bases and J 8 bases, leaving 13 bases between the germline ends. CDR1 LGHNA and CDR2 YSLEER come from the germline V gene. The CDR3 region is CASSQDRVGRGYTF. CDR3 bases: TGCGCCAGCAGCCAAGACAGGGTGGGTAGGGGCTACACCTTC.

This clone is a singleton in its sample. The chain carries TRBV5-1 and TRBJ2-7; 7 bases map to TRBD1. CDR3 length: 15 amino acids. Germline V gene sequence: CDR1 SGHRS, CDR2 YFSETQ. The ends lost 0 bases at V and 5 bases at J; junction bases unmatched: 8. The CDR3 loop reads CASSLGTGNIDEQYF. The CDR3 bases are TGCGCCAGCAGCTTGGGGACAGGTAATATCGACGAGCAGTACTTC.

This clone was picked up a small number of times. The rearrangement joins TRBV7-2 to TRBJ1-1; tentatively, D is TRBD1 (5 bases). Trimming cost V 5 bases and J 8 bases, with 18 bases left between them. Germline V gene lookup returns CDR1 SGHTA and CDR2 FQGNSA. This CDR3 is 14 amino acids long. The CDR3 is CASSLKRQTAEAFF. As DNA, the CDR3 is TGTGCCAGCAGCCTTAAGAGGCAGACAGCCGAAGCTTTCTTT. The complete variable domain, with remaining parts taken from reference TRBV7-2 and TRBJ1-1, reads GAGVSQSPSNKVTEKGKDVELRCDPISGHTALYWYRQSLGQGLEFLIYFQGNSAPDKSGLPSDRFSAERTGGSVSTLTIQRTQQEDSAVYLCASSLKRQTAEAFFGQGTRLTVV.

The rearrangement links TRBV19 to TRBJ2-1; 9 positions agree with TRBD2. The CDR3 has 15 residues. V was clipped by 3 bases and J by 6 bases; unmatched bases: 6. CDR1 LNHDA and CDR2 SQIVND come from the germline V gene (reference sequence). CDR3 sequence (DNA): TGTGCCAGTAGTATCGGTAGCGGGAGCGTCAATGAGCAGTTCTTC. Residues: CASSIGSGSVNEQFF. The full variable domain, in which reference TRBV19 and TRBJ2-1 provide the parts outside the CDR3, is DGGITQSPKYLFRKEGQNVTLSCEQNLNHDAMYWYRQDPGQGLRLIYYSQIVNDFQKGDIAEGYSVSREKKESFPLTVTSAQKNPTAFYLCASSIGSGSVNEQFFGPGTRLTVL.

This chain uses TRBV30 with TRBJ2-3, with D unclear. V lost 0 bases and J lost 4, with 5 bases in between. The CDR3 contains 12 residues. Germline CDR1 is GTSNPN and CDR2 is SVGIG (reference sequence). The CDR3 spells CAWSVSADTQYF. CDR3 coding DNA: TGTGCCTGGAGTGTCTCAGCAGATACGCAGTATTTT.

This clone came up once. J is TRBJ1-3 and V is TRBV15; the D is unclear. The germline V gene encodes CDR1 LNHNV and CDR2 YYDKDF (reference sequence). V was cut by 0 bases and J by 0 bases, with 12 bases left in between. The CDR3 has 17 amino acids. CDR3 region: CATSRDLWLSSGNTIYF. The CDR3 coding sequence is TGTGCCACCAGCAGAGATCTATGGTTGAGCTCTGGAAACACCATATATTTT. The full variable domain, completed using reference TRBV15 and TRBJ1-3, is DAMVIQNPRYQVTQFGKPVTLSCSQTLNHNVMYWYQQKSSQAPKLLFHYYDKDFNNEADTPDNFQSRRPNTSFCFLDIRSPGLGDTAMYLCATSRDLWLSSGNTIYFGEGSWLTVV.

The chain joins TRBV9 to TRBJ2-1; weak D call: TRBD2 (5 bases). CDR3 length: 16 amino acids. Per germline, CDR1 SGDLS and CDR2 YYNGEE. Trimming shortened V by 0 bases and J by 3 bases, and 13 bases separated the two germline ends. The CDR3 reads CASSVAGGGFYNEQFF. As DNA, the CDR3 is TGTGCCAGCAGCGTAGCGGGCGGAGGTTTCTACAATGAGCAGTTCTTC.

The gene calls are TRBV7-2 and TRBJ2-3, with TRBD2 matching over 8 bases. The V gene's germline CDR1 is SGHTA and CDR2 FQGNSA. V gave up 2 bases and J gave up 4 bases; unmatched junction bases: 8. The CDR3 sequence is 16 residues long. The CDR3, as DNA: TGTGCCAGCAGCTTACTCGGGGGGGCCGGTCCAGATACGCAGTATTTT. Its protein product is CASSLLGGAGPDTQYF.

J is TRBJ1-1 and V is TRBV3-1 (or the pseudogene TRBV3-2); 9 nucleotides match TRBD1. Germline-derived CDR1 and CDR2 are LGHDT and YNNKEL (reference sequence). The trim removed 4 bases at V and 3 bases at J, leaving 9 bases unmatched. CDR3 size: 16 residues. CDR3 sequence reads: CASSRLLRDRDTEAFF. The DNA of the CDR3 is TGTGCCAGCAGCCGCTTACTCCGGGACAGGGACACTGAAGCTTTCTTT.

This clone was seen only a few times. This rearrangement joins TRBV14 to TRBJ2-7, with D hard to call. The V gene lost 6 bases and the J gene lost 1 base, with 16 bases spanning the gap. Germline V CDR1 and CDR2: SGHDN, FVKESK. The CDR3 has 15 residues. This CDR3 is CASSPRRGISYEQYF. The CDR3, as DNA: TGTGCCAGCAGTCCCCGGAGAGGTATTTCCTACGAGCAGTACTTC.

The chain couples TRBV4-2 to TRBJ2-2, with TRBD2 as a possible D gene (6 bases). Germline V CDR1 and CDR2: LGHNA, YNFKEQ. The CDR3 extends over 15 amino acids. V dropped 0 bases and J dropped 4 bases, with 9 bases sitting between them. The CDR3 sequence is CASSQEGGSTGELFF. In DNA, the CDR3 is TGTGCCAGCAGCCAAGAGGGGGGAAGCACCGGGGAGCTGTTTTTT.